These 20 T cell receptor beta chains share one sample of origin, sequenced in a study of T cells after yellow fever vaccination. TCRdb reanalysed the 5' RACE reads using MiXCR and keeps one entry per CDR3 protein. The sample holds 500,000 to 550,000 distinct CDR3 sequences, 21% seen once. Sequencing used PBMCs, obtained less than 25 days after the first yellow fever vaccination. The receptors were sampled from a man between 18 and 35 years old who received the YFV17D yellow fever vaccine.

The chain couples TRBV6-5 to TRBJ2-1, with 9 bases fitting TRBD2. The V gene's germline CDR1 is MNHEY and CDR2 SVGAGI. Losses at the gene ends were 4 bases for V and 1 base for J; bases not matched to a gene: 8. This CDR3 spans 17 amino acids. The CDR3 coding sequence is TGTGCCAGCAGTTGGGGACTAGCTCGAATATCCTACAATGAGCAGTTCTTC. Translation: CASSWGLARISYNEQFF.

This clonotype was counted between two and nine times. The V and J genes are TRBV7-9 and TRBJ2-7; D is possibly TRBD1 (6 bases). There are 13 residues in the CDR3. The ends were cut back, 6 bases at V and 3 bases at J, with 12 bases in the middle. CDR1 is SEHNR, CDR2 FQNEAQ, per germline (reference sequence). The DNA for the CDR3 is TGTGCCAGCAGACCATACAGGGACTACGAGCAGTACGTC. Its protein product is CASRPYRDYEQYV.

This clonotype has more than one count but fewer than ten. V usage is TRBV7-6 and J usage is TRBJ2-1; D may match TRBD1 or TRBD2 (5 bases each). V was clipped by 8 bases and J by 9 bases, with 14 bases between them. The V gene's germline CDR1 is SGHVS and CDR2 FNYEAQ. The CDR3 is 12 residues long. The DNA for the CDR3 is TGTGCCAGCGGGGGTGGGTTGTTTGAGCAGTTCTTC. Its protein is CASGGGLFEQFF.

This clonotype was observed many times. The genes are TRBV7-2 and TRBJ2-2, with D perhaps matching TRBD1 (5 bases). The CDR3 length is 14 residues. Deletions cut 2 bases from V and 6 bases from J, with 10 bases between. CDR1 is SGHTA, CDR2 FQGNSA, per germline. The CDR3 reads CASSLIGAPGELFF. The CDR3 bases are TGTGCCAGCAGCTTAATTGGGGCACCCGGGGAGCTGTTTTTT.

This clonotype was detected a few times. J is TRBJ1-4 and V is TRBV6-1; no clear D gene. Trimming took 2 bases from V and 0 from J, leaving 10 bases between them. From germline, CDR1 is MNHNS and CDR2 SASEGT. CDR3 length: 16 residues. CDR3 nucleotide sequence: TGTGCCAGCAGTGAAAGACCAGGTTCAACTAATGAAAAACTGTTTTTT. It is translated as CASSERPGSTNEKLFF.

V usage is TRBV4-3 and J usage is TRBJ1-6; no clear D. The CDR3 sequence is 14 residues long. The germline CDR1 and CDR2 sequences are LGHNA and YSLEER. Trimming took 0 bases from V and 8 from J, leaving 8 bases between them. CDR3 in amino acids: CASSQDMPYSPLHF. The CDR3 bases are TGCGCCAGCAGCCAAGATATGCCTTATTCACCCCTCCACTTT.

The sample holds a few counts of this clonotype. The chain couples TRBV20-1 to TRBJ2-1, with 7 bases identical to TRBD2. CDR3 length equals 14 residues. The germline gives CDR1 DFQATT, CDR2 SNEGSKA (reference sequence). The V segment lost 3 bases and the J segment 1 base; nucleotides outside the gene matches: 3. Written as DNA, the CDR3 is TGCAGTGCTAGGGGGCGGGGGTCCTACAATGAGCAGTTCTTC. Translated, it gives CSARGRGSYNEQFF.

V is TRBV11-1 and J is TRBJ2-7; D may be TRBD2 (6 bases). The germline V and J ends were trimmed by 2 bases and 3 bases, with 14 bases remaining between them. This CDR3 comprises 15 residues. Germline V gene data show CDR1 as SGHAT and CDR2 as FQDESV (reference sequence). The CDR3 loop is CASSLPHGGVYEQYF. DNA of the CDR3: TGTGCCAGCAGCTTACCCCATGGCGGGGTCTACGAGCAGTACTTC.

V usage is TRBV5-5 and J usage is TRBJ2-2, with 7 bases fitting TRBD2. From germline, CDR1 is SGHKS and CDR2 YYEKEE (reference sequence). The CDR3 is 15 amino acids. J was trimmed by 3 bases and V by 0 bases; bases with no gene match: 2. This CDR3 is CASSLAGGHTGELFF. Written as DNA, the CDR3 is TGTGCCAGCAGCTTGGCGGGGGGACACACCGGGGAGCTGTTTTTT.

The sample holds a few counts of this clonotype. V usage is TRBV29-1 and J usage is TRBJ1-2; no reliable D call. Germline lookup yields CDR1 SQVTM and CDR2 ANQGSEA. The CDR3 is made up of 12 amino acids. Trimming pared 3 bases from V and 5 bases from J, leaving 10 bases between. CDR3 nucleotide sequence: TGCAGCGTTGACTCCACCATGTATGGCTACACCTTC. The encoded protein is CSVDSTMYGYTF.

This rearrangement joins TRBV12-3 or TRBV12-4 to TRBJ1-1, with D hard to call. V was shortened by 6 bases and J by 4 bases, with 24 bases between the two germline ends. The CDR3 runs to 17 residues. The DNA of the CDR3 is TGTGCCAGCAGCCCCTTAGGCCGAACGGGATACGCCACTGAAGCTTTCTTT. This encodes CASSPLGRTGYATEAFF.

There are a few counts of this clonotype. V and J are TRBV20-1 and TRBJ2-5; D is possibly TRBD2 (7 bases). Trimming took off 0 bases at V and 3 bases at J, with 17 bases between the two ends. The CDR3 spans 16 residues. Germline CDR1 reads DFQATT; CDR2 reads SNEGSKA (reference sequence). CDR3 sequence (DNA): TGCAGTGCTAGAGATCTAAGGGGGGGGGCTGAAGAGACCCAGTACTTC. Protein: CSARDLRGGAEETQYF.

The CDR3 loop reads CSASGGGGIETQYF. The CDR3 DNA reads TGCAGTGCTAGCGGTGGGGGAGGGATTGAGACCCAGTACTTC. This sequence joins TRBV20-1 and TRBJ2-5; 7 positions agree with TRBD2. The germline gives CDR1 DFQATT, CDR2 SNEGSKA (reference sequence). The CDR3 is made up of 14 amino acids. V shed 3 bases and J 5 bases; nucleotides not matched to a gene: 9.

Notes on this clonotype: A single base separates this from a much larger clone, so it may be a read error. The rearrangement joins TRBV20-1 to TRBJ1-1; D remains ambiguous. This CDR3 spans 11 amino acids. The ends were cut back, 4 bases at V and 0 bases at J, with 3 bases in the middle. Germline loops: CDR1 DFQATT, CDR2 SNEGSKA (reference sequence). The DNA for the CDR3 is TGCAGTGCTACGGTGAACACTGAAGCTTTCTTT. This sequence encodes CSATVNTEAFF.

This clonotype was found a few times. As DNA, the CDR3 is TGCGCCAGCAGCCAAGAAAGGGACACCTACGAGCAGTACGTC. Residues: CASSQERDTYEQYV. The V gene is TRBV4-3, the J gene TRBJ2-7; tentative D call: TRBD1 (6 bases). With 0 bases removed from V and 2 bases from J, the gap between germline ends came to 8 bases. Germline V lookup: CDR1 LGHNA, CDR2 YSLEER. The CDR3 consists of 14 residues.

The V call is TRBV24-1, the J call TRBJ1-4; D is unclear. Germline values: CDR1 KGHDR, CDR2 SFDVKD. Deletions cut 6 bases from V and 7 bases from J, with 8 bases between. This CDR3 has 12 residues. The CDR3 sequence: CATSTEGEKLFF. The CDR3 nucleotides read TGTGCCACCAGTACGGAGGGTGAAAAACTGTTTTTT.

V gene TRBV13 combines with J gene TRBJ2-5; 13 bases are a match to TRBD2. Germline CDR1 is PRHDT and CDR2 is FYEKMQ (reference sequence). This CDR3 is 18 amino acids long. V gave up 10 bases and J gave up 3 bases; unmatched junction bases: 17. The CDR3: CAIRPGLAGAPLEETQYF. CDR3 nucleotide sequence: TGTGCCATCAGACCCGGACTAGCGGGGGCACCGTTGGAAGAGACCCAGTACTTC.

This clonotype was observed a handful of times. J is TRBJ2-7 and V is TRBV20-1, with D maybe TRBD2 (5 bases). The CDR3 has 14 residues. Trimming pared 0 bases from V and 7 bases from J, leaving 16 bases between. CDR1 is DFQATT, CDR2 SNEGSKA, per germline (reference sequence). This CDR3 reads CSARDRTSTGEQYV. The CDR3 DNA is TGCAGTGCTAGAGATCGCACCTCGACGGGGGAGCAGTACGTC.

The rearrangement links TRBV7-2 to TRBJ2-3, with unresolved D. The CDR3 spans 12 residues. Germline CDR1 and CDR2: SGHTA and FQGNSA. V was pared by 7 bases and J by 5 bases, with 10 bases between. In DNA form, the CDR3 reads TGTGCCAGCACCCGGTTTTTAGATACGCAGTATTTT. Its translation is CASTRFLDTQYF.

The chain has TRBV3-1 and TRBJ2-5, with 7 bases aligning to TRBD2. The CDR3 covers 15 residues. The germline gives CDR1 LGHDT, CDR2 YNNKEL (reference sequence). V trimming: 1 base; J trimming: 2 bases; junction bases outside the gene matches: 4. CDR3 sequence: CASSQAGGGQETQYF. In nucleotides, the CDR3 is TGTGCCAGCAGCCAAGCGGGGGGTGGTCAAGAGACCCAGTACTTC.